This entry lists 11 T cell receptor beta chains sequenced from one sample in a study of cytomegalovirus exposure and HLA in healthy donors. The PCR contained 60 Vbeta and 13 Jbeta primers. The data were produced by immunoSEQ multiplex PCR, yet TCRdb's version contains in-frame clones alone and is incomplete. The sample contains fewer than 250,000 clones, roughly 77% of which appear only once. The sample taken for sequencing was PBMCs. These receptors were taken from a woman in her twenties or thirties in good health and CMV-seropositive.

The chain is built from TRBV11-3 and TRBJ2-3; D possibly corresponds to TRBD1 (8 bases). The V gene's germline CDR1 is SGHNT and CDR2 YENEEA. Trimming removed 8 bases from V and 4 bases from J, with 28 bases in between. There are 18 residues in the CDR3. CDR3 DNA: TGTGCCAGCCTCCTCGAGGTGGGGGGGACAGGCGAGTCAGATACGCAGTATTTT. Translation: CASLLEVGGTGESDTQYF. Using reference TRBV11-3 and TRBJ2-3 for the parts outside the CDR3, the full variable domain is EAGVVQSPRYKIIEKKQPVAFWCNPISGHNTLYWYLQNLGQGPELLIRYENEEAVDDSQLPKDRFSAERLKGVDSTLKIQPAELGDSAVYLCASLLEVGGTGESDTQYFGPGTRLTVL.

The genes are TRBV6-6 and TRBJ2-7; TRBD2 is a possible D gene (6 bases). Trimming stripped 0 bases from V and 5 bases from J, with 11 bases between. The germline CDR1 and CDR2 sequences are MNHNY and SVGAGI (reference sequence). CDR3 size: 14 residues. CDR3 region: CASSYSGGIDEQYF. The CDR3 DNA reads TGTGCCAGCAGTTACTCAGGCGGGATTGACGAGCAGTACTTC.

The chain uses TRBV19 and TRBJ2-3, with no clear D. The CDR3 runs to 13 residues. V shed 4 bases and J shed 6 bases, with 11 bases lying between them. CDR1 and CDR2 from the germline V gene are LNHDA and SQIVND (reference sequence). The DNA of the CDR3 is TGTGCCAGTAGTACCCACGGTTCCGATACGCAGTATTTT. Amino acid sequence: CASSTHGSDTQYF.

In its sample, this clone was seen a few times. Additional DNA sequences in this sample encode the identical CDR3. The CDR3 DNA follows: TGTGCCAGCAGCTTGGGGACTAGCGGATACAATGAGCAGTTCTTC. This sequence encodes CASSLGTSGYNEQFF. The V and J genes are TRBV5-4 and TRBJ2-1; 10 bases line up with TRBD2. The CDR3 has 15 residues. CDR1 and CDR2 from the germline V gene are SGHNT and YYREEE (reference sequence). The junction had 1 base not matched to a gene; V was cut back by 0 bases and J by 4 bases. The full variable domain, completed using reference TRBV5-4 and TRBJ2-1, is ETGVTQSPTHLIKTRGQQVTLRCSSQSGHNTVSWYQQALGQGPQFIFQYYREEENGRGNFPPRFSGLQFPNYSSELNVNALELDDSALYLCASSLGTSGYNEQFFGPGTRLTVL.

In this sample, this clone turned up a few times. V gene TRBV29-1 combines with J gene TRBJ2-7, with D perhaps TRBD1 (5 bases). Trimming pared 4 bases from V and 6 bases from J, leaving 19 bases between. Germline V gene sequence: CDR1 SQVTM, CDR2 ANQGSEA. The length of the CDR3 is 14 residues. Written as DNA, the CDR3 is TGCAGCGTTGTTTCTCCGACAGACCCCTGCGAGCAGTACTTC. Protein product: CSVVSPTDPCEQYF.

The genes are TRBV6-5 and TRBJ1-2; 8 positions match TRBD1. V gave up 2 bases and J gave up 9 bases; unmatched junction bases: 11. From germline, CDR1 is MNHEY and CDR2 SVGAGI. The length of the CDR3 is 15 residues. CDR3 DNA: TGTGCCAGCAGTTACCTAAATGACAGGGGTGAAAGCTACACCTTC. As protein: CASSYLNDRGESYTF.

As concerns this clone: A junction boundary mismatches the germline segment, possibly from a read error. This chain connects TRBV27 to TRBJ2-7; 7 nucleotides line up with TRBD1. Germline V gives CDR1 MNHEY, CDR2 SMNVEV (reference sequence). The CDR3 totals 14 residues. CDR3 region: CATSYKGAPYEQYF. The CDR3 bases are TGTGCCACCAGTTATAAGGGGGCACCCTACGAGCAGTACTTC.

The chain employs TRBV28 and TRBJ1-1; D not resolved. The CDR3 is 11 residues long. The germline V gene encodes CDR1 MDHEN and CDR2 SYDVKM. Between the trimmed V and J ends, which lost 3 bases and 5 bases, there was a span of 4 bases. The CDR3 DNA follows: TGTGCCAGCAGTTTGAGGACTGAAGCTTTCTTT. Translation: CASSLRTEAFF.

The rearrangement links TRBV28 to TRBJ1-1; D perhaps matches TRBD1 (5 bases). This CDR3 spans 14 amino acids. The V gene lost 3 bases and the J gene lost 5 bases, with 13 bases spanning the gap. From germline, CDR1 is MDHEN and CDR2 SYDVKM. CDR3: CASSLGGADTEAFF. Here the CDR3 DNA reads TGTGCCAGCAGTTTGGGTGGGGCGGATACTGAAGCTTTCTTT.

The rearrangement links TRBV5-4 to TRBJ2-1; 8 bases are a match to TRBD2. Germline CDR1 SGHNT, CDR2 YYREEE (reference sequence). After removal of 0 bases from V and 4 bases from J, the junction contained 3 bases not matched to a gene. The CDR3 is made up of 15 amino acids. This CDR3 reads CASSLELADYNEQFF. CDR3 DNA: TGTGCCAGCAGCTTGGAACTAGCGGATTACAATGAGCAGTTCTTC. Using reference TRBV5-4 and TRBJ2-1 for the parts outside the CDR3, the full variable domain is ETGVTQSPTHLIKTRGQQVTLRCSSQSGHNTVSWYQQALGQGPQFIFQYYREEENGRGNFPPRFSGLQFPNYSSELNVNALELDDSALYLCASSLELADYNEQFFGPGTRLTVL.

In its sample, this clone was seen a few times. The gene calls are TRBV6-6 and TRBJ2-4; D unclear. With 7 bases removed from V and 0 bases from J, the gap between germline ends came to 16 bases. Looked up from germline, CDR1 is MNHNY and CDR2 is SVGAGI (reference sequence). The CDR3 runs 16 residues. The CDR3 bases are TGTGCCAGCACTCACGGTAACTTTCTAGCCAAAAACATTCAGTACTTC. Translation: CASTHGNFLAKNIQYF.